The clone carrying this T cell receptor (beta chain) has at least ten counts. Its specificity is unknown. This sample is drawn from a study of T cells after yellow fever vaccination. Study context: Fractions containing few cells were prepared with SMART-Seq v4 Ultra Low Input. Study conclusions and caveats: The secondary response was weaker but peaked faster, day 5 versus 15.

CDR3 length: 14 residues. V lost 5 bases and J lost 4, with 14 bases in between. Conversion of TCR transcripts into cDNA relied on 5'RACE template switching, which added a universal primer site and UMIs. Each CDR3 protein is one row after TCRdb ran MiXCR on the 5' RACE reads. The sample lists some 250,000 distinct CDR3 sequences, about 3.7% occurring once. Sequenced here: PBMCs, sampled 15 days after the yellow fever booster vaccination. The rearrangement joins TRBV12-3 or TRBV12-4 to TRBJ1-2; no reliable D call. The sequence derives from a man aged 18-30 years who received the YFV17D yellow fever vaccine. CDR3: CASSPLGGVYGYTF. DNA for the CDR3: TGTGCCAGCAGTCCGCTGGGTGGAGTCTATGGCTACACCTTC.